This T cell receptor (beta chain) was obtained from a study of cytotoxic CD8 clonotypes in ibrutinib-treated CLL. Across the whole study: An average of 255,043 productive templates and around 100,000 productive rearrangements was obtained per sample.

Sequencing used immunoSEQ multiplex PCR; TCRdb keeps in-frame clones, though not all of them. The data contain about 12,000 clones, approximately 59% of them singletons. Germline CDR1 and CDR2: SGDLS and YYNGEE. CDR3 size: 14 residues. Trimming pared 0 bases from V and 1 base from J, leaving 7 bases between. For this clone: Its specificity is unknown.

Study outcomes and limitations: Age-matched healthy donor levels were exceeded by baseline clonality, which tracked circulating CD8+ T-cell counts. Clonality increased at ibrutinib response and stayed stable in sustained remission. At progression, however, it fell back toward baseline.

This TCR derives from a human donor with chronic lymphocytic leukemia. Sequenced material: PBMCs, taken before ibrutinib treatment. The chain recombines TRBV9 with TRBJ1-1; D ambiguous. The CDR3: CASSVGPENTEAFF. The CDR3 nucleotides read TGTGCCAGCAGCGTAGGGCCAGAGAACACTGAAGCTTTCTTT.